This T cell receptor (beta chain) was captured in a study of cytomegalovirus exposure and HLA in healthy donors. The assay was immunoSEQ multiplex PCR, and TCRdb's table has in-frame clones only and misses some. The sample includes 180,000 or so clones, 65% to 90% of them seen just once. Of note for this clone: No antigen is known for it.

The CDR3 is 12 amino acids. V was pared by 8 bases and J by 6 bases, with 13 bases between. From germline, CDR1 is SEHNR and CDR2 FQNEAQ (reference sequence). Study-wide results and caveats: Subsequent analysis found a tendency for first-cohort TCR clusters to co-occur within the 120 or so validation repertoires. Cytomegalovirus-associated status was assigned to fewer than 200 TCR beta chains.

This sequence was found in a woman between 25 and 40 years old in good health and CMV-seropositive. The chain carries TRBV7-9 and TRBJ1-2; D call uncertain. The sample taken for sequencing was PBMCs. The CDR3 bases are TGTGCCAGCTCCAGCGGAGCAGATGGCTACACCTTC. Translating gives CASSSGADGYTF.